The sequence of this T cell receptor (beta chain) was determined in a study of blood T cells in healthy people across ages (dated by TCRdb to the mid-2010s). For the study in its entirety: In model experiments, roughly one uniquely barcoded TCR beta cDNA molecule per two T cells was captured by template switching. Using deep sequencing normalized with unique cDNA molecular identifiers, the study measured how TCR beta repertoire diversity changes with age. The donors were divided into four age groups: young (average approximately 17 years), middle-aged (almost 40), aged (approximately 62) and long-lived (about 84). To avoid experimental bias, donors of different ages were randomly spread across the sequencing lanes. For two donors (one aged 18 to 29 and one aged 80 or older), the study analyzed two additional independent replicas of 1 million unique cDNA reads from the same blood draw. General findings and caveats noted by the study authors: Compared with the aged group, more naive CD4+ T cells, fewer expanded clones and increased TCR diversity were shown by the long-lived group, suggesting age selection. Conclusive comparison of naive and antigen-experienced compartments was prevented by the profiling of bulk unsorted PBMCs. As age increased, observed TCR beta diversity per million T cells dropped in a roughly linear way, and a significant reduction was already evident by age 40. Estimates of total diversity based on one million sequenced T cells were considered lower bounds and underestimates. The CMV infection status of donors was not known, potentially confounding age-related changes in expanded clonotypes. There was a strong correlation between observed TCR beta diversity and the percentage of naive T cells measured by flow cytometry.

This clonotype was counted between two and nine times. The clone's antigen remains unknown. The sample holds no much larger clone one base away, and base qualities are not on file. The donors were some 36 Caucasian individuals from Russia, aged 6 to 90 years, who were systemically healthy. Ten milliliters of peripheral blood were drawn from each donor into EDTA-treated Vacutainer tubes. Ficoll-Paque density-gradient centrifugation was used to isolate PBMCs, with at least 7 million per sample. Total RNA, at least 5 micrograms per sample, was extracted from PBMCs with Trizol reagent. Naive CD45RAhigh/CD27high T cell percentages were measured by flow cytometry on a PBMC aliquot from every donor. Library construction relied on 5' RACE. The listed sequencing device is Illumina HiSeq 2500. A second 7 to 11 cycle PCR used a sample-barcoded 5' primer and a J-beta primer mix. A unique molecular identifier was introduced onto each TCR beta cDNA molecule by a template-switch 5' adaptor carrying 12 random nucleotides. Each sample yielded at least 2.5 million CDR3-containing paired-end reads. All of the RNA was converted into first-strand cDNA using the Mint cDNA synthesis kit, with a TRBC-specific oligonucleotide serving as the primer. After uracil-DNA glycosylase treatment, a first 18-cycle PCR used universal primers M1SS and BC2_uni_R on all cDNA. The published analysis was carried out like this. For normalization, 1 million high-quality reads, each with a distinct molecular identifier, were randomly selected from each sample. Reads sharing molecular identifiers were discarded rather than binned into consensus sequences. MiTCR, run with a Q25 quality threshold and the strictest error-elimination algorithm, handled CDR3 identification, clonotype clustering and error correction. A nonparametric unseen species model using Euler transformation provided a lower-bound estimate of total TCR beta diversity. TCRdb trimmed the raw reads at Q25, called clones with MiXCR and kept productive beta chains. Each record represents a unique CDR3 protein, reported with the most common genes and DNA among its rows. In this record, the V and J calls reflect TCRdb's handling and not the investigators' own analysis. This sample gives 700,000 or so distinct CDR3 sequences in total; around 38% of them show up just once. About 30% of the sample goes to the ten largest clones.

The CDR3 contains 12 residues, cysteine and phenylalanine counted. Kept here is only the CDR3 DNA, which spans 36 bases and is read in frame from base 1. The germline V gene specifies SQVTM as CDR1 and ANQGSEA as CDR2. The chain is assembled from TRBV29-1 and TRBJ2-4, with 8 junctional bases fitting TRBD1. The end of the DNA is better explained by TRBJ2-7, so the J call may be wrong. The source of this sequence is a man aged 80 or over in good health. The sample taken for sequencing was blood. The DNA is as follows: TGCAGCGTTGGGACAGGGAATCGCGAGCAGTACTTC. Translated, this is CSVGTGNREQYF.